Following are 24 T cell receptor beta chains from one sample sequenced in a study of T cell responses to AZD1222 COVID-19 vaccine. Sequencing used immunoSEQ multiplex PCR; TCRdb keeps in-frame clones, though not all of them. The table shows about 180,000 clones, with approximately 86% occurring only once. The input for sequencing was peripheral blood, taken on day 0 of AZD1222 vaccination. These receptors originate from an adult in good health.

The V and J genes are TRBV3-1 (or the pseudogene TRBV3-2) and TRBJ1-6; 7 bases are a match to TRBD1. This CDR3 has 17 amino acids. Germline V CDR1 and CDR2: LGHDT, YNNKEL (reference sequence). The V and J ends lost 0 bases and 7 bases, in that order; junction bases with no gene match: 9. For the CDR3, the DNA is TGTGCCAGCAGCCAAGATTGCTACGACAGGGTCAATTCACCCCTCCACTTT. This translates into CASSQDCYDRVNSPLHF.

The genes are TRBV7-6 and TRBJ2-1; 7 bases agree with TRBD1. The V gene's germline CDR1 is SGHVS and CDR2 FNYEAQ. V lost 1 base to trimming and J lost 6 bases; unmatched junction nucleotides: 6. The CDR3 has 15 amino acids. CDR3 protein: CASSLVPGQPNEQFF. The CDR3 bases are TGTGCCAGCAGCTTAGTGCCGGGACAGCCCAATGAGCAGTTCTTC. Full variable domain (outside the CDR3, taken from reference TRBV7-6 and TRBJ2-1): GAGVSQSPRYKVTKRGQDVALRCDPISGHVSLYWYRQALGQGPEFLTYFNYEAQQDKSGLPNDRFSAERPEGSISTLTIQRTEQRDSAMYRCASSLVPGQPNEQFFGPGTRLTVL.

This chain links TRBV6-2 or TRBV6-3 with TRBJ1-5; tentative D call: TRBD1 (6 bases). V lost 6 bases to trimming and J lost 2 bases, with 14 bases between them. The CDR3 covers 15 residues. Germline CDR1 MNHEY, CDR2 SVGEGT. CDR3 amino acids: CASSLRNRGNQPQHF. Here the CDR3 DNA reads TGTGCCAGCAGCTTACGGAACAGGGGCAATCAGCCCCAGCATTTT.

The gene calls are TRBV6-4 and TRBJ2-5, with 9 positions matching TRBD2. The ends lost 4 bases at V and 5 bases at J; junction bases unmatched: 2. This CDR3 region has 13 residues. Germline V gene lookup returns CDR1 MRHNA and CDR2 SNTAGT. The CDR3 bases are TGTGCCAGCAGTGCAGCGGGAGGCGAGACCCAGTACTTC. Translating it yields CASSAAGGETQYF.

The rearrangement links TRBV6-1 to TRBJ1-5, with no clear D. The V gene lost 3 bases and the J gene lost 11 bases, with 14 bases spanning the gap. Germline V gene lookup returns CDR1 MNHNS and CDR2 SASEGT. The CDR3 contains 13 residues. The CDR3: CASSDLGARSQHF. The CDR3 coding sequence is TGTGCCAGCAGTGATCTGGGAGCTAGGTCCCAGCATTTT.

The chain carries TRBV21-1 and TRBJ2-3; no DNA check was done on the table's D call, TRBD2. TRBV21-1 counts as a pseudogene. The CDR3 sequence is 16 residues long. CDR3 sequence: CASTPRDSRRTDTQYF. CDR3 DNA: TGTGCCAGCACCCCCCGCGACTCGAGGAGGACAGATACGCAGTATTTT.

The chain has TRBV6-2 or TRBV6-3 and TRBJ1-5, with D possibly being TRBD1 (5 bases). The length of the CDR3 is 14 residues. Germline lookup yields CDR1 MNHEY and CDR2 SVGEGT. V was shortened by 4 bases and J by 1 base, with 8 bases between the two germline ends. CDR3 protein: CASSLWGSNQPQHF. The CDR3 DNA reads as TGTGCCAGCAGTTTATGGGGGAGCAATCAGCCCCAGCATTTT.

This chain uses TRBV9 with TRBJ2-1; D unclear. Germline V gene data show CDR1 as SGDLS and CDR2 as YYNGEE. The V gene lost 4 bases and the J gene lost 0 bases, with 11 bases spanning the gap. CDR3 length: 15 amino acids. CDR3 in DNA: TGTGCCAGCAGCCTCGGTATAAGCTCCTACAATGAGCAGTTCTTC. It specifies CASSLGISSYNEQFF.

J is TRBJ2-1 and V is TRBV3-1 (or the pseudogene TRBV3-2); D unresolved. This CDR3 comprises 15 residues. Germline CDR1 and CDR2: LGHDT and YNNKEL (reference sequence). Trimming took off 1 base at V and 7 bases at J, with 14 bases between the two ends. The CDR3 region is CASSQGLLSRNEQFF. The CDR3 nucleotides read TGTGCCAGCAGCCAAGGTCTGCTATCTCGGAATGAGCAGTTCTTC.

This chain connects TRBV30 to TRBJ1-5; no firm D call. This CDR3 comprises 14 residues. Trimming pared 4 bases from V and 3 bases from J, leaving 13 bases between. Germline CDR1 reads GTSNPN; CDR2 reads SVGIG (reference sequence). The CDR3 here is CAWNVGMDNQPQHF. Written as DNA, the CDR3 is TGTGCCTGGAATGTGGGGATGGACAATCAGCCCCAGCATTTT.

The gene calls are TRBV5-4 and TRBJ2-3; TRBD2 matches at 8 bases. Trimming removed 2 bases from V and 5 bases from J; junction bases left unmatched: 4. This CDR3 has 14 residues. From germline, CDR1 is SGHNT and CDR2 YYREEE (reference sequence). CDR3 sequence reads: CASSLRGGQDTQYF. CDR3 sequence (DNA): TGTGCCAGCAGCTTACGGGGGGGCCAAGATACGCAGTATTTT. The full variable domain, completed using reference TRBV5-4 and TRBJ2-3, is ETGVTQSPTHLIKTRGQQVTLRCSSQSGHNTVSWYQQALGQGPQFIFQYYREEENGRGNFPPRFSGLQFPNYSSELNVNALELDDSALYLCASSLRGGQDTQYFGPGTRLTVL.

The CDR3 reads CAWILYTGHEAFF. CDR3 in DNA: TGTGCCTGGATCCTATACACGGGTCATGAAGCTTTCTTT. The chain joins TRBV30 to TRBJ1-1; D call uncertain. The germline V gene has CDR1 GTSNPN and CDR2 SVGIG (reference sequence). Trimming cost V 4 bases and J 7 bases, with 16 bases left between them. CDR3 length equals 13 residues.

The chain employs TRBV14 and TRBJ2-1; 11 bases agree with TRBD2. The CDR3 has 14 amino acids. The junction had 7 bases not matched to a gene; V was cut back by 7 bases and J by 8 bases. Germline loops: CDR1 SGHDN, CDR2 FVKESK. CDR3 sequence (DNA): TGTGCCAGCAAAATAGCGGGAGGGGGCTATGAGCAGTTCTTC. The encoded protein is CASKIAGGGYEQFF. Together with reference TRBV14 and TRBJ2-1, the CDR3 gives the full variable domain: EAGVTQFPSHSVIEKGQTVTLRCDPISGHDNLYWYRRVMGKEIKFLLHFVKESKQDESGMPNNRFLAERTGGTYSTLKVQPAELEDSGVYFCASKIAGGGYEQFFGPGTRLTVL.

The rearrangement joins TRBV5-1 to TRBJ2-3, with TRBD1 matching 8 bases. Germline V gene sequence: CDR1 SGHRS, CDR2 YFSETQ. With V trimmed by 4 bases and J by 2 bases, 9 bases remained unmatched. CDR3 length: 16 residues. DNA for the CDR3: TGCGCCAGCAGCGACCCGACAGGGGCTAACACAGATACGCAGTATTTT. Its protein product is CASSDPTGANTDTQYF.

The J gene is TRBJ2-3, the V gene TRBV11-2, with TRBD1 matching 8 bases. CDR1 is SGHAT, CDR2 FQNNGV, per germline. The CDR3 spans 16 residues. V lost 3 bases to trimming and J lost 2 bases; unmatched junction nucleotides: 7. The CDR3 loop reads CASSFSGTGLTDTQYF. The CDR3 DNA follows: TGTGCCAGCAGCTTCTCCGGGACAGGCCTCACAGATACGCAGTATTTT.

This sequence joins TRBV28 and TRBJ1-6; 9 nucleotides agree with TRBD1. The V gene's germline CDR1 is MDHEN and CDR2 SYDVKM. CDR3 length equals 14 residues. V shed 6 bases and J 7 bases; nucleotides not matched to a gene: 4. DNA of the CDR3: TGTGCCAGCAGCCCCGGGACAGGGAATTCACCCCTCCACTTT. Its translation: CASSPGTGNSPLHF.

The V and J genes are TRBV12-3 or TRBV12-4 and TRBJ2-7, with D possibly being TRBD2 (5 bases). The CDR3 runs 13 residues. With 7 bases removed from V and 2 bases from J, the gap between germline ends came to 12 bases. This chain's CDR3 is CASTPPGTYEQYF. CDR3 in DNA: TGTGCCAGCACCCCCCCGGGAACCTACGAGCAGTACTTC.

V is TRBV7-3 and J is TRBJ2-5; no firm D call. The CDR3 is made up of 13 amino acids. V was shortened by 5 bases and J by 0 bases, with 7 bases between the two germline ends. Germline values: CDR1 SGHTA, CDR2 FQGTGA. The CDR3 region has the DNA TGTGCCAGCAGCACACACAACCAAGAGACCCAGTACTTC. This gives the protein CASSTHNQETQYF.

V and J are TRBV25-1 and TRBJ2-1; TRBD2 aligns across 9 bases. Trimming removed 4 bases from V and 6 bases from J; junction bases left unmatched: 1. Germline V lookup: CDR1 MGHDK, CDR2 SYGVNS. CDR3 size: 13 residues. The CDR3 DNA reads TGTGCCAGCAGTGGGGGACTAGCCAATGAGCAGTTCTTC. Residues: CASSGGLANEQFF.

This sequence joins TRBV7-6 and TRBJ2-3; 8 nucleotides align to TRBD1. In germline, CDR1 is SGHVS, CDR2 FNYEAQ. There are 17 residues in the CDR3. V shed 3 bases, J shed 0 bases, and the junction held 8 bases outside the gene matches. The DNA for the CDR3 is TGTGCCAGCAGCTTTTCGCGGCAGGGGGCTAGCACAGATACGCAGTATTTT. It is translated as CASSFSRQGASTDTQYF.

This sequence joins TRBV30 and TRBJ2-7; 9 positions agree with TRBD2. The CDR3 covers 13 residues. The J segment lost 4 bases and the V segment lost 1 base, leaving 2 bases of the junction unmatched. Germline V gene data show CDR1 as GTSNPN and CDR2 as SVGIG (reference sequence). CDR3 residues: CAWSGLAGYEQYF. CDR3 in DNA: TGTGCCTGGAGTGGGCTAGCGGGGTACGAGCAGTACTTC. The variable domain in full, completed from reference TRBV30 and TRBJ2-7, reads SQTIHQWPATLVQPVGSPLSLECTVEGTSNPNLYWYRQAAGRGLQLLFYSVGIGQISSEVPQNLSASRPQDRQFILSSKKLLLSDSGFYLCAWSGLAGYEQYFGPGTRLTVT.

This chain joins TRBV18 and TRBJ2-7, with D perhaps TRBD1 (7 bases). The ends were cut back, 3 bases at V and 4 bases at J, with 13 bases in the middle. Germline CDR1 is KGHSH and CDR2 is LQKENI. This CDR3 has 14 residues. The DNA for the CDR3 is TGTGCCAGCTCACCGGCGGGACAGAGATACGAGCAGTACTTC. Translating it yields CASSPAGQRYEQYF.

J is TRBJ2-7 and V is TRBV9; D possibly corresponds to TRBD2 (6 bases). This CDR3 is built from 14 residues. CDR1 and CDR2 (germline): SGDLS, YYNGEE. V was shortened by 1 base and J by 5 bases, with 13 bases between the two germline ends. Here the CDR3 DNA reads TGTGCCAGCAGCGTATGGGACGGGGGAAACGAGCAGTACTTC. Translated, it gives CASSVWDGGNEQYF.

J is TRBJ2-3 and V is TRBV5-1; TRBD2 matches 7 bases. Germline CDR1 reads SGHRS; CDR2 reads YFSETQ. The CDR3 loop spans 16 amino acids. The trim removed 4 bases at V and 1 base at J, leaving 9 bases unmatched. The DNA for the CDR3 is TGCGCCAGCAGCCCCGGACTAGTAGGGGGCACAGATACGCAGTATTTT. Translated: CASSPGLVGGTDTQYF.